Listed below are T cell receptor beta chains from one sample, sequenced in a study of blood T cells in healthy people across ages. TCRdb used MiXCR to reprocess the 5' RACE reads, holding one entry per CDR3 protein. Among just under 900,000 distinct CDR3 sequences listed, more than 25% were seen once. Sequenced material: blood. The receptors were gathered from an elderly woman in good health. The CDR3 runs from the conserved cysteine through the conserved F or W. A D gene is named only where the DNA matches it firmly. Size tells how often a clone was seen (once, few, many) or the class of an expanded clone, and some rows leave it out.

j_gene,v_gene,abundance,d_gene,CDR3nt,CDR3aa
TRBJ2-1,TRBV7-2,many,.,TGTGCCAGCAGCTCCCCCTCGGGGGGCGGGGGTCGCAATGAGCAGTTCTTC,CASSSPSGGGGRNEQFF
TRBJ2-1,TRBV4-3,many,.,TGCGCCAGCAGCCAAGGGAATCGGGTAGAGGAGCAGTTCTTC,CASSQGNRVEEQFF
TRBJ1-6,TRBV28,few,.,TGTGCCAGCATTTGGGGCTATAATTCACCCCTCCACTTT,CASIWGYNSPLHF
TRBJ2-3,TRBV7-9,.,TRBD2,TGTGCCAGCACCTTTAGCGGGGGCACAGATACGCAGTATTTT,CASTFSGGTDTQYF
TRBJ1-1,TRBV5-1,.,TRBD1,TGCGCCAGCACAGGTCCGGGGACAGGCACTGAAGCTTTCTTT,CASTGPGTGTEAFF
TRBJ1-5,TRBV6-5,few,.,TGTGCCAGCAGTTACCTGAAGGGGCAGAATAGCAAGGCCGGGCAGCCCCAGCATTTT,CASSYLKGQNSKAGQPQHF
TRBJ2-7,TRBV7-2,many,.,TGTGCCAGCAGCCCCGTACGACCACAGAACTACGAGCAGTACTTC,CASSPVRPQNYEQYF
TRBJ2-1,TRBV5-1,.,TRBD2,TGCGCCAGCAGCTCTACCGGGACTAGACTCTACAATGAGCAGTTCTTC,CASSSTGTRLYNEQFF
TRBJ1-2,TRBV7-9,.,.,TGTGCCAGCAGCTTAGAACCCAGATACTATGGCTACACCTTC,CASSLEPRYYGYTF
TRBJ1-5,TRBV6-2/TRBV6-3,many,TRBD1,TGTGCCAGCAGTACATGGACAGGGGGCATGGGGCCCCAGCATTTT,CASSTWTGGMGPQHF
TRBJ1-2,TRBV20-1,many,.,TGCAGTGCTAGAGGTTCAGGGGAGGGCTACACCTTC,CSARGSGEGYTF
TRBJ2-5,TRBV20-1,many,TRBD1,TGCAGCGCTCTTAAGACAGGGGTGCAAGAGACCCAGTACTTC,CSALKTGVQETQYF
TRBJ2-1,TRBV10-3,.,.,TGTGCCATCAGCGCCTCGGGACAGGGAGCGGGAGGGCGAGAGACCCAGTTCTTC,CAISASGQGAGGRETQFF
TRBJ2-2,TRBV12-3/TRBV12-4,.,.,TGTGCCAGCAGAGAGGGGGGGGCCACCGGGGAGCTGTTTTTT,CASREGGATGELFF
TRBJ2-5,TRBV11-2,.,.,TGTGCCAGCAGTTCCCTGACAAGGCACGGCGCCCAGTACTTC,CASSSLTRHGAQYF
TRBJ1-5,TRBV10-3,.,TRBD1,TGTGCCATCAGCCTACAGGGGAATCAGCCCCAGCATTTT,CAISLQGNQPQHF
TRBJ2-6,TRBV7-2,many,.,TGTGCCAGCAGCTTACATTCCGGCCGCCCGTTCTCTGGGGCCAACGTCCTGACTTTC,CASSLHSGRPFSGANVLTF
TRBJ2-5,TRBV7-9,.,.,TGTGCCAGCAGCTTCATGGGGCCAGAGACCCAGTACTTC,CASSFMGPETQYF
TRBJ2-4,TRBV18,.,.,TGTGCCAGCTCACCAATGTGGCAGGGGGGAGCCAAAAACATTCAGTACTTC,CASSPMWQGGAKNIQYF
TRBJ2-1,TRBV28,many,TRBD1,TGTGCCAGCAGTTCCGGACAGGGTACCGAGCAGTTCTTC,CASSSGQGTEQFF
TRBJ2-7,TRBV4-3,many,.,TGCGCCAGCAGCCAAGATAGGGCCACCTACGAGCAGTACTTC,CASSQDRATYEQYF
TRBJ2-5,TRBV20-1,many,TRBD1,TGCAGTGCTAGAGATCCCAAGCAGGGGGCCGTTCGAGAGACCCAGTACTTC,CSARDPKQGAVRETQYF
TRBJ2-5,TRBV5-1,few,.,TGCGCCAGCCGGCTGGAAGCGCACCAAGAGACCCAGTACTTC,CASRLEAHQETQYF
TRBJ1-5,TRBV6-2/TRBV6-3,.,.,TGTGCCAGCAGTTCCTGGACAAGCCGGAGCAATCAGCCCCAGCATTTT,CASSSWTSRSNQPQHF
TRBJ1-1,TRBV6-2/TRBV6-3,few,TRBD1,TGTGCCAGCAGTTACTCGATTGGTACAGGGGGGATGAACACTGAAGCTTTCTTT,CASSYSIGTGGMNTEAFF
TRBJ1-2,TRBV11-3,many,.,TGTGCCAGCAGCCATGAATATGGGGGAGCTAACTATGGCTACACCTTC,CASSHEYGGANYGYTF
TRBJ2-5,TRBV20-1,.,TRBD2,TGCAGTGCTAGAGACCTAGCGGCCCCAGAGACCCAGTACTTC,CSARDLAAPETQYF
TRBJ2-7,TRBV5-1,.,.,TGCGCCAGCAGCCAAGGACAGTCTTACAATGAGCAGTACTTC,CASSQGQSYNEQYF
TRBJ1-3,TRBV4-3,.,TRBD1,TGCGCCAGCAGCCAATATGTACCGGGACAGGGAATCTCGGGAGGAAACACCATATATTTT,CASSQYVPGQGISGGNTIYF
TRBJ1-5,TRBV7-2,.,.,TGTGCCAGCAGCCCTCCGAGCCCCATCAATCAGCCCCAGCATTTT,CASSPPSPINQPQHF
TRBJ2-2,TRBV27,.,.,TGTGCCAGCAGTTTATCCACCTCGAACACCGGGGAGCTGTTTTTT,CASSLSTSNTGELFF
TRBJ1-5,TRBV15,few,.,TGTGCCACCAGCAGAGATCCAGGGAGCAATCAGCCCCAGCATTTT,CATSRDPGSNQPQHF
TRBJ2-5,TRBV11-3,.,TRBD1,TGTGCCAGCAGCTCTTCGACAGGGGAGACCCAGTACTTC,CASSSSTGETQYF
TRBJ2-5,TRBV18,many,TRBD1,TGTGCCAGCTCACCGAGAATGGGACAGGGGGCCGGGGAGACCCAGTACTTC,CASSPRMGQGAGETQYF
TRBJ1-6,TRBV28,.,.,TGTGCCAGCAGCCCCAGAGGACTGGGCAATAATTCACCCCTCCACTTT,CASSPRGLGNNSPLHF
TRBJ1-2,TRBV7-2,many,.,TGTGCCAGCAGCTTAGGGACTCAAAACTATGGCTACACCTTC,CASSLGTQNYGYTF
TRBJ2-2,TRBV29-1,.,TRBD1,TGCAGCGTTGGACAGGGGGCAACCGGGGAGCTGTTTTTT,CSVGQGATGELFF
TRBJ2-7,TRBV7-9,.,TRBD2,TGTGCCAGCAGCCGTCCCCCGGGGGGTCACTACAGTGAGCAGTACTTC,CASSRPPGGHYSEQYF
TRBJ2-1,TRBV29-1,.,.,TGCAGCGTTGAAGGGGACAAAAATGAGCAGGTCTTC,CSVEGDKNEQVF
TRBJ1-6,TRBV4-3,many,.,TGCGCCAGCAGCCAAGATATCGGGGGGGCAAGTAATTCACCCCTCCACTTT,CASSQDIGGASNSPLHF
TRBJ2-5,TRBV7-9,few,TRBD2,TGTGCCAGCAGCTCCCGCGACAGGACTAGCGGGATCCCGGGCGAGACCCAGTACTTC,CASSSRDRTSGIPGETQYF
TRBJ1-2,TRBV5-4,.,TRBD1,TGTGCCAGCAGCACCGAGACAGGGAACGGCTACACCTTC,CASSTETGNGYTF